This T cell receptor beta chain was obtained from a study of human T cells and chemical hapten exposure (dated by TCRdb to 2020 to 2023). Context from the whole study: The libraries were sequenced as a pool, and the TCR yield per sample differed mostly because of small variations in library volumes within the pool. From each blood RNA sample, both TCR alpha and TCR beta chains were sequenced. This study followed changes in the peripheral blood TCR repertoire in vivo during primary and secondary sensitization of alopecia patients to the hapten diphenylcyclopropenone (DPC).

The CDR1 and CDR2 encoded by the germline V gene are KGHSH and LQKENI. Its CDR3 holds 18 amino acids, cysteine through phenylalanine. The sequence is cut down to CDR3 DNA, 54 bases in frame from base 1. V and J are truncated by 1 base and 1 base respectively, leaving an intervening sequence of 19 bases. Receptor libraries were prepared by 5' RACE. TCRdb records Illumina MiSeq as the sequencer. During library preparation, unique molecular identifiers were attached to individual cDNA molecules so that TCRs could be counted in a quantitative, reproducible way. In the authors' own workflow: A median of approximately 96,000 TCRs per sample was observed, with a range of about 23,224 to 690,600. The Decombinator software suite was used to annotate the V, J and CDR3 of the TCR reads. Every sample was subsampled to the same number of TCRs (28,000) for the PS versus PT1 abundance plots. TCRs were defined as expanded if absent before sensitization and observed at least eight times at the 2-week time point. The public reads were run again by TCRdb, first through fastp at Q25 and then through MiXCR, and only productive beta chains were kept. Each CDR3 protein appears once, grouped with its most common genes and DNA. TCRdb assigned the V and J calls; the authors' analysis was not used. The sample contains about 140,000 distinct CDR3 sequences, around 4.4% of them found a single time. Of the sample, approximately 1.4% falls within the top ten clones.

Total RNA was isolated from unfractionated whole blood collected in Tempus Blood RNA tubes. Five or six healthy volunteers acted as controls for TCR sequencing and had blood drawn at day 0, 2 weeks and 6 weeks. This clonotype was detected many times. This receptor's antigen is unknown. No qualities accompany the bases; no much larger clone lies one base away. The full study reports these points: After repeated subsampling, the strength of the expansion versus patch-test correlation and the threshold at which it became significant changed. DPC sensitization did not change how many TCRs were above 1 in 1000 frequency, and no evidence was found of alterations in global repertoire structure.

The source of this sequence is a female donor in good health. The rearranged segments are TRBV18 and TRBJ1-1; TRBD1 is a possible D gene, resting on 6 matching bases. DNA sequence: TGTGCCAGCTCACCACGGTCGACAGGCCCATTAGAGAACACTGAAGCTTTCTTT. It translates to CASSPRSTGPLENTEAFF. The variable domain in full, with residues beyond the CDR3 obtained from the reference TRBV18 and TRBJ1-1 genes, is NAGVMQNPRHLVRRRGQEARLRCSPMKGHSHVYWYRQLPEEGLKFMVYLQKENIIDESGMPKERFSAEFPKEGPSILRIQQVVRGDSAAYFCASSPRSTGPLENTEAFFGQGTRLTVV.